This T cell receptor (beta chain) was obtained from a study of cytomegalovirus exposure and HLA in healthy donors. Looking at the study overall: The same platform used for the 650 to 850 first-cohort repertoires was also used for the approximately 120 validation repertoires, as a later analysis reported.

This table comes from immunoSEQ multiplex PCR, and its TCRdb copy is limited to in-frame clones, with some not included. Among under 70,000 clones listed, 85% to 90% were seen once. A note on this clone: As yet, its antigen is unknown.

The V gene lost 7 bases and the J gene lost 6 bases, with 22 bases spanning the gap. This CDR3 is built from 16 residues. Germline CDR1 is MDHEN and CDR2 is SYDVKM. Overall study results and limits: The study put some 150 TCR beta chains on its list as cytomegalovirus-associated. In vitro work confirmed that a few CMV-associated chains recognize CMV antigens.

The V call is TRBV28, the J call TRBJ2-1; the D gene is possibly TRBD2 (6 bases). The material sequenced was PBMCs. The origin of this receptor is a woman aged 18 to 35 in good health and CMV-seronegative. The CDR3 sequence is CASNWAVAGRLNEQFF. DNA for the CDR3: TGTGCCAGCAACTGGGCGGTGGCGGGACGCCTCAATGAGCAGTTCTTC.